This T cell receptor (beta chain) appears in the sequencing data of a study of shared clonotypes between healthy human individuals. Study-wide results and caveats: For naive CD4 cells, roughly 4.6% of clonotypes were shared across a few donors.

The germline V gene encodes CDR1 SGHAT and CDR2 FQNNGV. Trimming removed 1 base from V and 6 bases from J, with 19 bases in between. The CDR3 length is 16 residues. Worth noting for this clone: What it binds is not known.

Under the authors' procedure: Junction-only sequences without quality scores were provided by ImmunoSEQ, so filtering was different. TCRdb keeps only in-frame clones here, not all; method: immunoSEQ multiplex PCR. D and trimming were read from the DNA, whereas the V and J calls and clone size are those reported in that table. The sample records about 2.3 million clones, approximately 93% being singletons. Input material: naive CD4+ T cells from PBMCs. Subset denoted: CD45RA+ positively selected. The chain joins TRBV11-2 to TRBJ2-7, with D unresolved. This clonotype originated in a man younger than 35 in good health. Some clones in this sample may be carry-over from other donors' samples. This CDR3 reads CASSLAVGVSGVEQYF. As DNA, the CDR3 is TGTGCCAGCAGCTTAGCCGTCGGAGTGAGTGGGGTCGAGCAGTACTTC.